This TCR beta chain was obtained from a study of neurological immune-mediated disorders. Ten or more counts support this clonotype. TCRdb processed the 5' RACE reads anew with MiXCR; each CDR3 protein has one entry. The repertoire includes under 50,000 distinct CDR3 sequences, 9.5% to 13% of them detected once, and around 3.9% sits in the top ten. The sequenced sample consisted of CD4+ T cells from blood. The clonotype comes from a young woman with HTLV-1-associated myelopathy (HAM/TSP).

CDR3 DNA sequence: TGTGCCATCAGTGAAGATAGGGGTAGTTCACCCCTCCACTTT. It codes for CAISEDRGSSPLHF. This sequence joins TRBV10-3 and TRBJ1-6, with D possibly TRBD1 on 5 matching bases. The CDR3 covers 14 residues. Trimming pared 3 bases from V and 9 bases from J, leaving 12 bases between. The germline V gene encodes CDR1 ENHRY and CDR2 SYGVKD.